This T cell receptor beta chain derives from a study of cytomegalovirus exposure and HLA in healthy donors (dated by TCRdb to the late 2010s). For the study in its entirety: According to an earlier analysis of a few hundred of the donors, some 180 million T cells yielded 100 million or so unique TCR beta sequences and approximately 280 Gb of sequence data. About 280 gigabases of sequencing data and some 85 million unique TCR sequences were included in an early release covering about 700 HLA-typed donors. Of the approximately 400 genotyped donors, 75% to 85% were placed in the genetic ancestry cluster associated with self-reported Caucasian donors. The aim of the study was to test whether cataloging public T cell receptors could identify signatures of past pathogen exposure. The study profiled the T cell repertoires of hundreds of subjects by immunosequencing and related them to cytomegalovirus serostatus. Besides the first cohort of some 670 subjects, a separate validation cohort made up of over 100 different subjects was used. To predict cytomegalovirus infection status, the study combined high-throughput TCR immunosequencing, statistical association of individual TCRs with disease status, and machine learning. A later analysis re-analyzed previously published TCR beta repertoires from 666 donors and added high-resolution HLA genotyping to study TCR occurrence patterns. Rather than using new phenotypic data, the later analysis identified candidate immune exposures from TCR beta sequences and from how often those sequences occurred across donors. An earlier analysis of about 620 of the donors applied high-throughput TCR beta sequencing to assess whether each TCR beta V gene segment acted as functional or pseudogenic. Donor age, sex, ethnicity and CMV serostatus were compiled together with the repertoire data. A later genetic analysis used genome-wide SNP genotypes for about 60% of the roughly 670 donors, treating that subset as a discovery cohort. All discovery cohort repertoires had been generated using a single sequencing platform. Class I and class II HLA loci were covered by the typing at four-digit resolution. The number of donors typed differed by locus, with roughly 620-630 for A, B, C, DRB1 and DQB1, 522 for DQA1, 600 to 610 for DPA1, and under 490 for DPB1. Five DR-DQ haplotypes were treated as single units for association and clustering because of strong linkage in the cohort. Across some 400 genotyped donors of the cohort, an average of roughly 230,000 unique TCR beta nucleotide sequences per donor were sequenced, and roughly 17% of those sequences were non-productive.

The cohort comprised around 690 healthy bone marrow donors. All cohort members were sampled while nominally healthy, although unrecorded immune exposures were likely present. The donor tested CMV seronegative, placing the donor among the approximately 400 seronegative members of the cohort. A peripheral blood sample was collected from each donor, and TCR beta sequencing was performed on peripheral blood mononuclear cells. Genomic DNA extraction from the blood cell samples was performed with the Qiagen DNeasy Blood Extraction Kit. Summary of the overall study and its limitations: When HLA alleles, especially DR and DQ, strongly co-occurred, TCR associations were difficult to assign to individual alleles. A later genetic analysis reported fewer N-insertions in productive TCRs among donors in an Asian-associated ancestry cluster than the roughly 670-donor mean. HLA typing was unavailable for some donors at each locus, so association tests used only the typed subset. CMV serostatus was the only immune exposure information available for the cohort. Sequencing depth was assumed to be roughly uniform across donors in the presence/absence analyses, though that assumption may not hold. This cohort had only TCR beta chains sequenced, and the lack of alpha or paired-chain data limited which features could be detected. In vitro tests confirmed that a few of the cytomegalovirus-associated TCR beta chains recognize cytomegalovirus antigens. The earlier analysis of a few hundred of the donors excluded approximately 15 rarely observed V segments, including chromosome 9 orphons, because counts were too low. An association between a missense DCLRE1C variant and V-gene and J-gene trimming of TCR beta chains was found in a later genetic analysis and replicated in an independent cohort. The classifier was reported to diagnose cytomegalovirus status with high specificity and sensitivity in both the original cohort and the validation cohort. A cluster of highly shared sequence variants was judged likely to represent a technical artifact of the sequencing pipeline. Linkage disequilibrium might explain the correlated functional status among segregating V segments, but an unknown experimental factor could not be excluded. An earlier analysis of approximately 500 of the donors showed that most TCR beta V segments appeared in productive rearrangements either about 90% or about 30% of the time, which broadly matched IMGT annotations. A later analysis associated 15,000 to 20,000 TCR beta sequences with specific HLA alleles at a false discovery rate of 0.05. The 87-base-pair reads could not distinguish some IMGT-functional V segments, including TRBV6-2 and TRBV6-3, so those segments were excluded. Most TCR sequences were observed very rarely across donors, whereas some public TCRs were present in many individuals. The authors suggested that the approach could potentially be extended to other disease states and immunological phenotypes. A further reported finding was that TCR beta sequences accurately predicted the HLA-A and HLA-B alleles for most subjects in the first cohort. In a later analysis, HLA-associated TCR beta chains were found to be more clonally expanded and to have lower generation probabilities than equally common non-associated chains. In the study, 150 to 200 TCR beta chains were listed as associated with cytomegalovirus. In a later analysis, TCR association rates were found to vary across HLA loci, with the most associated TCRs seen for DRB1 alleles and the fewest for HLA-C alleles. A later analysis reported that several top co-occurrence clusters appeared linked to parvovirus B19, influenza, CMV and Epstein-Barr virus. According to a later analysis, most CMV-associated TCR beta chains appeared to be HLA-restricted, and the HLA associations seemed to be driven largely by CMV exposure.

The library was produced with the immunoSEQ multiplex PCR assay. For the multiplex PCR, a mixture combining 60 forward primers for TCR Vbeta segments and 13 reverse primers for TCR Jbeta segments was used. Amplification of the CDR3 region of rearranged TCR beta genes was performed with a multiplex PCR assay on genomic DNA. Amplified TCR beta libraries were sequenced as 87-base-pair reads on the Illumina HiSeq System. In the original analysis: A later analysis tallied around 87 million unique TCR beta chains across the 610 or so repertoires, and approximately 9.9 million of those chains were shared by two or more donors. To remove PCR and sequencing errors, raw reads were error-corrected and collapsed into unique sequences using a nearest-neighbor algorithm that merged closely related sequences. To assign V, D and J gene segments, CDR3 sequences were aligned to IMGT reference sequences. For a sequence to be retained, a match of at least six nucleotides was required to both a V gene segment and a J gene segment. Rearrangements were classified as productive when the CDR3 lacked stop codons and remained in frame with V and J, and all other rearrangements were classified as non-productive. Following IMGT convention, CDR3 was defined as the stretch from the second conserved V-encoded cysteine up to the conserved J-encoded phenylalanine. Sequences without an unambiguous match to a single V gene segment were excluded from the earlier analysis of about 630 of the donors. In an earlier analysis of several hundred of the donors, V segments were called functional above 56.7% productive rearrangements and were called segregating when the between-donor standard deviation exceeded 5%. To diagnose cytomegalovirus status from the catalog of TCR beta chain sequences, a statistical classification framework was built. In a later analysis, V and J genes were assigned by comparing TCR nucleotide sequences against IMGT/GENE-DB human TR gene sequences. The TCRdist pipeline was used in a later analysis to assign CDR3 sequences and most-parsimonious VDJ recombination scenarios. In a later analysis, each TCR beta chain was defined by its CDR3 amino acid sequence together with its V-gene family, and reads lacking a unique V-gene family were excluded. As a way to deal with suspected cross-contamination and a sequencing artifact, a later analysis dropped more than 500 nucleotide sequences that were highly shared and had low generation probability. For each public chain, a later analysis derived a clonal expansion index from normalized ranks of inferred template counts within each repertoire. In a later analysis, generation probabilities were computed with a VDJ recombination model fitted to out-of-frame rearrangements, and the resulting probabilities were checked against IGoR. In a later analysis, hypergeometric tests were used to score TCR-TCR, TCR-HLA and TCR-CMV co-occurrence, with a repertoire-size bias correction applied to TCR pairs. A later analysis estimated false discovery rates by permuting HLA or CMV assignments 20 times. In a later analysis, co-occurring TCRs were grouped using DBSCAN, and TCRdist sequence similarity was added for clustering within HLA-allele-positive subsets. For co-occurrence clustering, repertoires with fewer than 30,000 or more than 120,000 public chains were excluded, along with five repertoires with anomalous nucleotide sharing. This is the immuneACCESS table as TCRdb keeps it, with only in-frame sequences that have V and J called. A part of the clones is gone; compared with another copy, unresolved V genes explain less than half, and the rest is unexplained. That table furnishes V, J and clone size, whereas the DNA furnished D and trimming. The sample table holds 150,000 to 200,000 clones, of which approximately 80% were seen once. About 2.3% of the sample belongs to the ten largest clones.

The CDR3, from cysteine to phenylalanine, totals 14 residues. Only the CDR3 region is kept as DNA, spanning 42 bases read in frame from base 1. V and J lose 0 bases and 11 bases, and a span of 16 bases separates them. In the germline V gene, CDR1 corresponds to SGHVS and CDR2 to FQNEAQ. Of note for this clone: Its antigen is currently not known. No much larger clone is present one base from it, and per-base qualities are unavailable.

Material for sequencing was PBMCs. The V and J genes are TRBV7-8 and TRBJ2-5, with the identity of the D gene unclear. The sequence was obtained from a woman aged 45 to 65 in good health and CMV-seronegative. The DNA sequence is TGTGCCAGCAGCTTAGCGGCCCTCCCAGGTGAGCAGTACTTC. This translates into CASSLAALPGEQYF.